This T cell receptor (beta chain) was recorded in a study of CD8 T cells in ankylosing spondylitis. Study outcomes and limitations: Made up of eight highly homologous variants, a TCR beta motif appeared characteristic of ankylosing spondylitis blood. Reportedly, matched ankylosing spondylitis synovial fluid was significantly enriched for disease-linked clones. Clones that were linked to disease were CD8+ and were relatively rare in peripheral blood.

MiXCR, applied by TCRdb to the 5' RACE reads, yields one record per CDR3 protein. The table shows around 180,000 distinct CDR3 sequences, with 10% to 15% occurring only once. On this clonotype: Antigen: not known. A much larger clone differs by one base, so this may be a read error.

The CDR3 is made up of 15 amino acids. The germline gives CDR1 MDHEN, CDR2 SYDVKM. The TCR originated in a female donor with ankylosing spondylitis or in good health (not recorded which). The chain employs TRBV28 and TRBJ1-3; D perhaps matches TRBD1 (6 bases). Sequences were obtained from blood, either unsorted or a sorted T cell fraction (not recorded which). CDR3 in amino acids: CASELGGAGGNIIYF. The CDR3 nucleotides are TGTGCCAGCGAGTTGGGGGGCGCAGGTGGAAACATCATATATTTT.